This TCR beta chain came from a study of cytomegalovirus exposure and HLA in healthy donors. Study details: Of more than 350 genotyped donors, around 84% clustered with self-reported Caucasian donors.

Germline CDR1 is SGHNT and CDR2 is YYREEE (reference sequence). The junction had 7 bases not matched to a gene; V was cut back by 3 bases and J by 7 bases. The CDR3 sequence is 15 residues long. Primers: 60 Vbeta forward and 13 Jbeta reverse. Generated by immunoSEQ multiplex PCR, the TCRdb table keeps only in-frame clones and is missing some. The sample lists some 130,000 clones; about 73% were seen once. The sample taken for sequencing was PBMCs. The clonotype was recovered from a human donor in good health. This sequence joins TRBV5-4 and TRBJ2-1; 10 bases align to TRBD2. In DNA form, the CDR3 reads TGTGCCAGCAGCTCCGGCACTAGCGGGGCAAATGAGCAGTTCTTC. Protein sequence: CASSSGTSGANEQFF.